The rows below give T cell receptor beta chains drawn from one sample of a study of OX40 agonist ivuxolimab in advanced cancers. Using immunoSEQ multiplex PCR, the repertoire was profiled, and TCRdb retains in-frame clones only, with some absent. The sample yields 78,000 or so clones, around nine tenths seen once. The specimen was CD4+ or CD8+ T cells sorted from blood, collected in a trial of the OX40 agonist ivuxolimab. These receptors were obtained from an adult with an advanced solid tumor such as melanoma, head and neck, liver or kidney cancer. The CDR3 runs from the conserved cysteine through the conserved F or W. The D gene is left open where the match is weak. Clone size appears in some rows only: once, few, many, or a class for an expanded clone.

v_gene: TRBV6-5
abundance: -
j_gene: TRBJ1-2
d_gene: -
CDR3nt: TGTGCCAGCAGGCAGGGTTTCGGCTACACCTTC
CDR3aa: CASRQGFGYTF

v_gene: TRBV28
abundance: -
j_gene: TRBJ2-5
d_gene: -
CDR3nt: TGTGCCAGCAATCGGGGCAACCAAGGGACCCAGTACTTC
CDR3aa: CASNRGNQGTQYF

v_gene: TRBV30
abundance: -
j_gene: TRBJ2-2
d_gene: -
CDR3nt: TGTGCCTGGAGTTCTTGGGGGGAGCTGTTTTTT
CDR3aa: CAWSSWGELFF

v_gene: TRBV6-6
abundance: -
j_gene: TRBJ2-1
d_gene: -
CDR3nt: TGTGCCAGCAGAGAACAGGGAAGCTCCTACAATGAGCAGTTCTTC
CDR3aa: CASREQGSSYNEQFF

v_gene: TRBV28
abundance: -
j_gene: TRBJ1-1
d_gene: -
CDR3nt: TGTGCCAGCAGTCCCCGGGGACTGCAGAACACTGAAGCTTTCTTT
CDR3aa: CASSPRGLQNTEAFF

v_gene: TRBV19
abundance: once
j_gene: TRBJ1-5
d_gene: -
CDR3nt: TGTGCCAGTAGTATAGTGGGTACGGGGGGACGCAATCAGCCCCAGCATTTT
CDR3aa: CASSIVGTGGRNQPQHF

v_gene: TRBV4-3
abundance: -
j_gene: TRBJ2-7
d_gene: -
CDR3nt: TGCGCCAGCAGCCACCCGGGACATGTGACCTACGAGCAGTACTTC
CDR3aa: CASSHPGHVTYEQYF

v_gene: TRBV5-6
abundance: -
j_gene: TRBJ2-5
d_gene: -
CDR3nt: TGTGCCAGCAGCTTACGGGGGCCAGGAACACAAGAGACCCAGTACTTC
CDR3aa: CASSLRGPGTQETQYF

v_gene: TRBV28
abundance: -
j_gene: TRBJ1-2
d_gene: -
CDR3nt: TGTGCCAGCACCGCGGGCAGGTCTGGCTACACCTTC
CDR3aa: CASTAGRSGYTF

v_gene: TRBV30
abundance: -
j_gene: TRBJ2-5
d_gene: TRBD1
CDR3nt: TGTGCCTGGAGTACGGGCAGGGGGCTAGAGACCCAGTACTTC
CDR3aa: CAWSTGRGLETQYF

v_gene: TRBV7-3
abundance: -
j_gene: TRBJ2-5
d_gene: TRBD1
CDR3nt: TGTGCCAGCAGCTCCTCCGGGACAGGGGCCCAGTACTTC
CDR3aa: CASSSSGTGAQYF

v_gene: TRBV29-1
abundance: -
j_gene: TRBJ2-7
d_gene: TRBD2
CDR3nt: TGCAGCGTTGAACAGGGAGCGGGAGGGACCTACGAGCAGTACTTC
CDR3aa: CSVEQGAGGTYEQYF

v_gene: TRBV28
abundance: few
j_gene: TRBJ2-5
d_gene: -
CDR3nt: TGTGCCAGCAGTTTTGGCGGGACACTGGAGACCCAGTACTTC
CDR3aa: CASSFGGTLETQYF

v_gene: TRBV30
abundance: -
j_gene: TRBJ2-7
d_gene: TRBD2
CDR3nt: TGTGCCTGGAGTCGACTAGCGGGGTCCTACGAGCAGTACTTC
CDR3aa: CAWSRLAGSYEQYF

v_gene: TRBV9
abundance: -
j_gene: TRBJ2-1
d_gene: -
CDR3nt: TGTGCCAGCAGCGTAGCGAGCGACCCCTACAATGAGCAGTTCTTC
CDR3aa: CASSVASDPYNEQFF

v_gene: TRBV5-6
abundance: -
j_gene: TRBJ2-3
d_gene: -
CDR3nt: TGTGCCAGCAGCTTAATCGGCAGGGCGGCGGGCCACACAGATACGCAGTATTTT
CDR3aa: CASSLIGRAAGHTDTQYF

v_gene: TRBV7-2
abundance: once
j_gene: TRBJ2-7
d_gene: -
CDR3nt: TGTGCCAGCAGCTTAGTTCAAAGCGTCGGCTACGAGCAGTACTTC
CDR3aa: CASSLVQSVGYEQYF

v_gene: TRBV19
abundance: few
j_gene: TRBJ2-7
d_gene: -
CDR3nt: TGTGCCAGTAGTACCACCCAGGGTGGGGAGCAGTACTTC
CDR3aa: CASSTTQGGEQYF

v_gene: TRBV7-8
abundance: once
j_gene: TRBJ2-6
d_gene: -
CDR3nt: TGTGCCAGCAGCTTGAGAACGGGGGCCAACGTCCTGACTTTC
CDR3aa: CASSLRTGANVLTF

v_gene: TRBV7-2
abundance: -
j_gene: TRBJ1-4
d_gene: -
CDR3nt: TGTGCCAGCAGCTTAGCGTGGAGGGCAACTAATGAAAAACTGTTTTTT
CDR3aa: CASSLAWRATNEKLFF

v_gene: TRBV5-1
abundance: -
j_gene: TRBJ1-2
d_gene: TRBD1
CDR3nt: TGCGCCAGCAGCTTGGTCGGACAGGGGGCGGATGGCTACACCTTC
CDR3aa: CASSLVGQGADGYTF

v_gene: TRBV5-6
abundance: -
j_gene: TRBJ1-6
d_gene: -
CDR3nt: TGTGCCAGCAGCTTGCGGGGGCTAAATAATTCACCCCTCCACTTT
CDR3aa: CASSLRGLNNSPLHF

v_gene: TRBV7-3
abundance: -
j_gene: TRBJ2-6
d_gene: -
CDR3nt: TGTGCCAGCACGCACTACTCTGGGGCCAACGTCCTGACTTTC
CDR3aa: CASTHYSGANVLTF